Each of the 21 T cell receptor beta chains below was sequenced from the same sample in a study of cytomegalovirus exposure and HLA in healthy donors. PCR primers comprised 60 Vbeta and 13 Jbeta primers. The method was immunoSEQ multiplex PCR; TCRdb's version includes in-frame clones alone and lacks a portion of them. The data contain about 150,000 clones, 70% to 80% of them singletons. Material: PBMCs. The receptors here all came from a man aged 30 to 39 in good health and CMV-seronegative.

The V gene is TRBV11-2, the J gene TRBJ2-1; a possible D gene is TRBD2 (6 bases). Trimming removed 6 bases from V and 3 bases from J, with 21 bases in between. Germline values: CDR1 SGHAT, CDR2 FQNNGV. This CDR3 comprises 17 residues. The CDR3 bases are TGTGCCAGCAGACCAAGAGCCGGGACTTCGAACTACAATGAGCAGTTCTTC. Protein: CASRPRAGTSNYNEQFF.

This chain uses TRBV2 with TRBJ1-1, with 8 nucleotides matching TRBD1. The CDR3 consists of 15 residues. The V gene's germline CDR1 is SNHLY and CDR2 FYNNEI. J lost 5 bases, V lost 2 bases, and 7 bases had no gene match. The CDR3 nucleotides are TGTGCCAGCAGTGAAATTGCAGGGGGCGCGACTGAAGCTTTCTTT. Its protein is CASSEIAGGATEAFF.

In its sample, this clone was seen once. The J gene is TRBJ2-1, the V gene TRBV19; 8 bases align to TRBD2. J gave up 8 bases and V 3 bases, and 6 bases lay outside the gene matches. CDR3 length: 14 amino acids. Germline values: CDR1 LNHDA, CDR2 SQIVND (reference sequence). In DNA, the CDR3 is TGTGCCAGTAGTATGGGCGGGGGGTACGATGAGCAGTTCTTC. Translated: CASSMGGGYDEQFF.

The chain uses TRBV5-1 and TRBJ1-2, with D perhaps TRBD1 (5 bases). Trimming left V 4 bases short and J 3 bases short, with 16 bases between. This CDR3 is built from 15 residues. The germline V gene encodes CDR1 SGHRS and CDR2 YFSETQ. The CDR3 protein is CASSPEGAGDYGYTF. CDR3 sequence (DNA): TGCGCCAGCAGCCCCGAAGGGGCGGGGGACTATGGCTACACCTTC.

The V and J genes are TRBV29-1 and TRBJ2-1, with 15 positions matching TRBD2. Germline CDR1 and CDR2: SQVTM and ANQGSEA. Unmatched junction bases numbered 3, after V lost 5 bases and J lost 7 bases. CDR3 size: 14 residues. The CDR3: CSVSGTSGRNEQFF. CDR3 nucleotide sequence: TGCAGCGTTTCCGGGACTAGCGGGAGGAATGAGCAGTTCTTC.

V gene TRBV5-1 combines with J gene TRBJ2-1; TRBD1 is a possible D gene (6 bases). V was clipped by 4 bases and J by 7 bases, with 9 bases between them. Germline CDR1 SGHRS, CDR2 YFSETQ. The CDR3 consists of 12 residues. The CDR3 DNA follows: TGCGCCAGCAGCCTACAGGGTAATGAGCAGTTCTTC. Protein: CASSLQGNEQFF.

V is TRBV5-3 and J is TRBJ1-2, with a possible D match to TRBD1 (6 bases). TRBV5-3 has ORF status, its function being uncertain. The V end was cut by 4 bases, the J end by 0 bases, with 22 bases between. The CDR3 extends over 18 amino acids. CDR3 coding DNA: TGTGCCAGAAGCAAGGGAGGGGACACAACTTACTCTAACTATGGCTACACCTTC. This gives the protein CARSKGGDTTYSNYGYTF.

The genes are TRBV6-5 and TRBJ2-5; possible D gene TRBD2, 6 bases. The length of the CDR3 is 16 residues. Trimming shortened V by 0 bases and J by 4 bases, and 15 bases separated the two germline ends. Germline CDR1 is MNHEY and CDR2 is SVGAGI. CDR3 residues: CASSYSTGRLLETQYF. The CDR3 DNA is TGTGCCAGCAGTTACTCGACCGGGAGACTCTTAGAGACCCAGTACTTC.

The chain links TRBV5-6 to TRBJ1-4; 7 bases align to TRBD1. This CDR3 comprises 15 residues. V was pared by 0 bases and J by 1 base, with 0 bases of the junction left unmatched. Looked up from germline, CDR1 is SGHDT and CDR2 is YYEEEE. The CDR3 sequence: CASSLGQGTNEKLFF. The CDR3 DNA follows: TGTGCCAGCAGCTTGGGACAGGGAACTAATGAAAAACTGTTTTTT.

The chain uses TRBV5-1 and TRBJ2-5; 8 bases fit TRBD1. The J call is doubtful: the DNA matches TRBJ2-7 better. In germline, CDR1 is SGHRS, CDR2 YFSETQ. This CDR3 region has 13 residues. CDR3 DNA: TGCGCCAGCAGCTCAGAGACAGGGGACGAGCAGTACTTC. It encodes CASSSETGDEQYF.

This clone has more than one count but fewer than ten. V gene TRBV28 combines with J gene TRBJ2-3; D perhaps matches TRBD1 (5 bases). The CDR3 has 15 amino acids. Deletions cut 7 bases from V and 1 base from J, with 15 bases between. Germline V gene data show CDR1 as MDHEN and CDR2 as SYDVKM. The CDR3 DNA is TGTGCCAGCACCCCGAGAGAGACAGGCACAGATACGCAGTATTTT. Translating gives CASTPRETGTDTQYF.

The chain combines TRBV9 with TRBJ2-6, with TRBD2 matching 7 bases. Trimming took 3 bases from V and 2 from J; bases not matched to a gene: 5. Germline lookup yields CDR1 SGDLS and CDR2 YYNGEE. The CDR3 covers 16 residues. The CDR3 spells CASSALGGTGANVLTF. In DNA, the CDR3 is TGTGCCAGCAGCGCCCTGGGGGGGACTGGGGCCAACGTCCTGACTTTC.

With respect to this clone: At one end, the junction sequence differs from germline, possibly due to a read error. The CDR3: CASSYGSNEQYF. CDR3 coding DNA: TGTGCCAGCAGTTACGGTAGCAACGAGCAGTACTTC. The rearrangement joins TRBV10-3 to TRBJ2-7; D not resolved. Per the germline V gene, CDR1 is ENHRY and CDR2 is SYGVKD. This CDR3 comprises 12 residues.

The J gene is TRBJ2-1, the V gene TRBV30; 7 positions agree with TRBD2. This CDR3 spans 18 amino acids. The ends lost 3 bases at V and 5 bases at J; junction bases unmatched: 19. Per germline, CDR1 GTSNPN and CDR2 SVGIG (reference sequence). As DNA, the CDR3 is TGTGCCTGGAGCATAGTAGAGGGGCTAGCGGTCATAAACAATGAGCAGTTCTTC. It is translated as CAWSIVEGLAVINNEQFF. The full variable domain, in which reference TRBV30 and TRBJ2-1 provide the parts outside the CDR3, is SQTIHQWPATLVQPVGSPLSLECTVEGTSNPNLYWYRQAAGRGLQLLFYSVGIGQISSEVPQNLSASRPQDRQFILSSKKLLLSDSGFYLCAWSIVEGLAVINNEQFFGPGTRLTVL.

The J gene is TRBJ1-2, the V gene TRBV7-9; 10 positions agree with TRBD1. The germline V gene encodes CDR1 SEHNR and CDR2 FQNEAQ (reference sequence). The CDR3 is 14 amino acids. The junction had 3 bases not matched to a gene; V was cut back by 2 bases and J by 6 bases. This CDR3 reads CASSLPGTGDGYTF. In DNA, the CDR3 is TGTGCCAGCAGCTTACCCGGGACAGGGGATGGCTACACCTTC.

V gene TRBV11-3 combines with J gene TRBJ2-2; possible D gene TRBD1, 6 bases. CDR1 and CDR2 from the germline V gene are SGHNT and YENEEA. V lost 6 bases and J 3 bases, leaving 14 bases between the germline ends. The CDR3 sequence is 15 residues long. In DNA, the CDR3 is TGTGCCAGCAGTGGGGGCCGAAAGGACACCGGGGAGCTGTTTTTT. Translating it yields CASSGGRKDTGELFF. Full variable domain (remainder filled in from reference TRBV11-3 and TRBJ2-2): EAGVVQSPRYKIIEKKQPVAFWCNPISGHNTLYWYLQNLGQGPELLIRYENEEAVDDSQLPKDRFSAERLKGVDSTLKIQPAELGDSAVYLCASSGGRKDTGELFFGEGSRLTVL.

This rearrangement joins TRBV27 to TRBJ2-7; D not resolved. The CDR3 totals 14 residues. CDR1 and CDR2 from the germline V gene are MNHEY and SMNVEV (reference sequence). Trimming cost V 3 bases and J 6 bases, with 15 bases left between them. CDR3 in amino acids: CASSFFRSDGEQYF. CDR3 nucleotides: TGTGCCAGCAGTTTTTTCCGCAGCGATGGCGAGCAGTACTTC.

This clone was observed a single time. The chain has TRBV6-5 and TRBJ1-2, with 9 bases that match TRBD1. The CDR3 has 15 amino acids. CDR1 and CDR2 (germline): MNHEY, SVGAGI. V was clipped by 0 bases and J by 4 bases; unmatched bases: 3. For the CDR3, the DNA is TGTGCCAGCAGTTACTCAACAGGGGGCGCCTATGGCTACACCTTC. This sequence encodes CASSYSTGGAYGYTF.

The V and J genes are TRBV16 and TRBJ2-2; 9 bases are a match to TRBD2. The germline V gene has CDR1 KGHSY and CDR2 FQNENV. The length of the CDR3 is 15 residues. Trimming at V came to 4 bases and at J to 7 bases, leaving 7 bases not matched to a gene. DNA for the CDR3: TGTGCCAGCAGCCTCCGGCGGGAGGGAAGCGGGGAGCTGTTTTTT. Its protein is CASSLRREGSGELFF.

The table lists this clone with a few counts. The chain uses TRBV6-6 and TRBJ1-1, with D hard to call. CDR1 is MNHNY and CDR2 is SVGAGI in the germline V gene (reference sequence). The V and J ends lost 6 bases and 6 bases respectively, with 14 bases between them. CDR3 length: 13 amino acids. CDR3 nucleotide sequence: TGTGCCAGCAGCCAACATACTAGACCTGAAGCTTTCTTT. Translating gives CASSQHTRPEAFF.

This chain's CDR3 is CASSESLAGYYEQYF. The CDR3 DNA follows: TGTGCCAGCTCCGAATCACTAGCGGGTTACTACGAGCAGTACTTC. This rearrangement joins TRBV19 to TRBJ2-7, with 9 bases identical to TRBD2. Germline CDR1 is LNHDA and CDR2 is SQIVND (reference sequence). V was pared by 9 bases and J by 3 bases, with 12 bases of the junction left unmatched. This CDR3 contains 15 residues.